The 26 T cell receptor beta chains reported below all come from one sample, sequenced in a study of blood T cell repertoires in COVID-19. Profiling relied on immunoSEQ multiplex PCR, and the TCRdb table lists in-frame clones only, not all of them. This table has some 100,000 clones, roughly 84% appearing once. The sample consisted of peripheral blood. Every receptor here comes from a human donor in a cohort sampled during active COVID-19.

This chain connects TRBV5-5 to TRBJ2-7, with 8 positions matching TRBD1. Unmatched junction bases numbered 12, after V lost 1 base and J lost 3 bases. From germline, CDR1 is SGHKS and CDR2 YYEKEE (reference sequence). The CDR3 length is 17 residues. The CDR3 loop reads CASSLRQGAVNLYEQYF. The CDR3 bases are TGTGCCAGCAGCTTGCGGCAGGGGGCTGTGAATCTCTACGAGCAGTACTTC.

This chain uses TRBV3-1 (or the pseudogene TRBV3-2) with TRBJ2-7; 7 bases match TRBD1. The CDR3 has 16 residues. Trimming at V came to 4 bases and at J to 0 bases, leaving 9 bases not matched to a gene. Germline V gene lookup returns CDR1 LGHDT and CDR2 YNNKEL (reference sequence). CDR3 residues: CASSPDTGVTSYEQYF. In nucleotides, the CDR3 is TGTGCCAGCAGCCCTGATACAGGGGTTACCTCCTACGAGCAGTACTTC.

The chain is built from TRBV12-3 or TRBV12-4 and TRBJ1-4, with D perhaps TRBD1 (5 bases). Trimming took 5 bases from V and 7 from J, leaving 11 bases between them. The CDR3 loop spans 13 amino acids. This CDR3 reads CASSRGIGEKLFF. CDR3 DNA sequence: TGTGCCAGCAGTCGGGGGATCGGTGAAAAACTGTTTTTT.

J is TRBJ2-5 and V is TRBV5-1; TRBD1 agrees at 11 bases. V lost 4 bases, J lost 5 bases, and 4 bases stayed unmatched. This CDR3 has 14 residues. Germline V gene lookup returns CDR1 SGHRS and CDR2 YFSETQ. CDR3 bases: TGCGCCAGCAGCGCGGGACAGGGGGTTGAGACCCAGTACTTC. This codes for CASSAGQGVETQYF.

The rearrangement joins TRBV15 to TRBJ2-3; 9 nucleotides line up with TRBD1. The CDR3 length is 15 residues. The V and J ends lost 9 bases and 4 bases, in that order; junction bases with no gene match: 11. From germline, CDR1 is LNHNV and CDR2 YYDKDF (reference sequence). The CDR3 DNA sequence: TGTGCCACGAGTAGGTACAGGGGGCTGGCAGATACGCAGTATTTT. It translates to CATSRYRGLADTQYF.

V gene TRBV19 combines with J gene TRBJ1-1; 8 bases align to TRBD1. Germline loops: CDR1 LNHDA, CDR2 SQIVND (reference sequence). CDR3 length equals 14 residues. With V trimmed by 5 bases and J by 1 base, 3 bases remained unmatched. This CDR3 is CASSPGQGNTEAFF. The CDR3 bases are TGTGCCAGTAGTCCAGGACAGGGGAACACTGAAGCTTTCTTT.

V gene TRBV19 combines with J gene TRBJ2-5; TRBD2 matches at 7 bases. CDR3 length: 16 amino acids. Per the germline V gene, CDR1 is LNHDA and CDR2 is SQIVND (reference sequence). Unmatched junction bases numbered 10, after V lost 5 bases and J lost 1 base. The CDR3 coding sequence is TGTGCCAGTAGTCGGGAGGCGGGAGACCCCCAAGAGACCCAGTACTTC. Its protein is CASSREAGDPQETQYF.

This chain joins TRBV5-6 and TRBJ2-1; 13 positions agree with TRBD2. This CDR3 has 19 amino acids. V dropped 4 bases and J dropped 4; count of bases not matched to a gene: 14. Germline values: CDR1 SGHDT, CDR2 YYEEEE. CDR3: CASSQGLAGARNFYNEQFF. CDR3 DNA: TGTGCCAGCAGCCAAGGACTAGCGGGAGCTAGAAATTTTTACAATGAGCAGTTCTTC.

The rearrangement links TRBV9 to TRBJ1-1; TRBD1 agrees at 9 bases. J was trimmed by 4 bases and V by 0 bases; bases with no gene match: 7. This CDR3 comprises 16 residues. From germline, CDR1 is SGDLS and CDR2 YYNGEE. The CDR3 DNA sequence: TGTGCCAGCAGCGTAGGGGGGGACAGGGTTTCCACTGAAGCTTTCTTT. Its protein is CASSVGGDRVSTEAFF.

This chain links TRBV7-2 with TRBJ1-5; D is ambiguous. Trimming pared 2 bases from V and 4 bases from J, leaving 9 bases between. Germline V gene sequence: CDR1 SGHTA, CDR2 FQGNSA. CDR3 size: 14 residues. The chain's CDR3 is CASSLIGFNQPQHF. The CDR3 nucleotides read TGTGCCAGCAGCTTAATCGGGTTTAATCAGCCCCAGCATTTT.

The chain joins TRBV6-2 or TRBV6-3 to TRBJ2-7, with 7 bases that match TRBD2. The CDR3 contains 14 residues. V was pared by 2 bases and J by 6 bases, with 7 bases of the junction left unmatched. The germline V gene encodes CDR1 MNHEY and CDR2 SVGEGT. CDR3 sequence: CASSYPTSVAEQYF. The CDR3 coding sequence is TGTGCCAGCAGTTACCCTACTAGCGTCGCCGAGCAGTACTTC.

The J gene is TRBJ2-5, the V gene TRBV7-2; TRBD2 matches 10 bases. V trimming: 4 bases; J trimming: 0 bases; junction bases outside the gene matches: 8. The germline gives CDR1 SGHTA, CDR2 FQGNSA. The CDR3 totals 17 residues. CDR3 in amino acids: CASSSVASGSDQETQYF. CDR3 DNA: TGTGCCAGCAGCTCTGTGGCTAGCGGGAGCGACCAAGAGACCCAGTACTTC. The full variable domain, in which reference TRBV7-2 and TRBJ2-5 provide the parts outside the CDR3, is GAGVSQSPSNKVTEKGKDVELRCDPISGHTALYWYRQSLGQGLEFLIYFQGNSAPDKSGLPSDRFSAERTGGSVSTLTIQRTQQEDSAVYLCASSSVASGSDQETQYFGPGTRLLVL.

The chain employs TRBV30 and TRBJ2-3, with 8 bases lining up with TRBD1. V dropped 2 bases and J dropped 6; count of bases not matched to a gene: 4. Looked up from germline, CDR1 is GTSNPN and CDR2 is SVGIG (reference sequence). The CDR3 has 13 amino acids. CDR3 nucleotides: TGTGCCTGGAGTCAGGGGGCGATGGATACGCAGTATTTT. Translation gives CAWSQGAMDTQYF.

This clone was observed once. The rearrangement joins TRBV20-1 to TRBJ2-5, with 14 positions matching TRBD2. There are 18 residues in the CDR3. Germline V gene lookup returns CDR1 DFQATT and CDR2 SNEGSKA (reference sequence). With 6 bases clipped from V and 5 bases from J, the junction kept 17 bases outside the gene matches. DNA of the CDR3: TGCAGTGCCAGTGAGTGGGGTGGGACTAGCGGGAGACGGGAGACCCAGTACTTC. This encodes CSASEWGGTSGRRETQYF.

V and J are TRBV11-2 and TRBJ2-1; 8 nucleotides align to TRBD2. Germline CDR1 SGHAT, CDR2 FQNNGV. There are 15 residues in the CDR3. The trim removed 3 bases at V and 1 base at J, leaving 2 bases unmatched. The CDR3 loop is CASSLGGGSYNEQFF. Written as DNA, the CDR3 is TGTGCCAGCAGCTTGGGCGGGGGGTCCTACAATGAGCAGTTCTTC.

V and J are TRBV5-4 and TRBJ2-1, with TRBD2 as a possible D gene (5 bases). Germline V gives CDR1 SGHNT, CDR2 YYREEE (reference sequence). The CDR3 has 16 amino acids. V dropped 0 bases and J dropped 0 bases, with 10 bases sitting between them. The CDR3 DNA reads TGTGCCAGCAGCTTGGATGCGGGCAGCTCCTACAATGAGCAGTTCTTC. Its protein product is CASSLDAGSSYNEQFF.

The chain uses TRBV6-5 and TRBJ1-2; perhaps TRBD1 as D (5 bases). V was shortened by 0 bases and J by 4 bases, with 12 bases between the two germline ends. Germline CDR1 and CDR2: MNHEY and SVGAGI. This CDR3 contains 15 residues. The CDR3: CASSYSIREAYGYTF. In DNA, the CDR3 is TGTGCCAGCAGTTACTCGATCAGGGAGGCCTATGGCTACACCTTC.

The CDR3 nucleotides read TGTGCCAGCAGTTACTCATATCTTGCAGGGGGAGACGAGCAGTACTTC. Translated, it gives CASSYSYLAGGDEQYF. The chain has TRBV6-5 and TRBJ2-7; 7 nucleotides match TRBD1. This CDR3 comprises 16 residues. Germline V gene data show CDR1 as MNHEY and CDR2 as SVGAGI. With 0 bases clipped from V and 5 bases from J, the junction kept 10 bases outside the gene matches.

The chain has TRBV5-8 and TRBJ2-1; D may be TRBD2 (6 bases). Germline values: CDR1 SGHTS, CDR2 YDEGEE. V shed 1 base and J shed 4 bases, with 12 bases lying between them. This CDR3 region has 15 residues. The CDR3 DNA reads as TGTGCCAGCAGCTTGACCGGGCGGGGTTACAATGAGCAGTTCTTC. It codes for CASSLTGRGYNEQFF. The full variable domain, rest sourced from reference TRBV5-8 and TRBJ2-1, is EAGVTQSPTHLIKTRGQQATLRCSPISGHTSVYWYQQALGLGLQFLLWYDEGEERNRGNFPPRFSGRQFPNYSSELNVNALELEDSALYLCASSLTGRGYNEQFFGPGTRLTVL.

A word on this clone: A read error may explain this, as a much larger clone is one base away. The sample has other DNA sequences that encode this CDR3 too. This chain joins TRBV7-9 and TRBJ2-4; TRBD2 matches at 9 bases. The V gene end was trimmed by 0 bases and the J gene end by 8 bases; junction bases not matched to a gene: 14. The CDR3 contains 18 residues. CDR1 SEHNR and CDR2 FQNEAQ come from the germline V gene (reference sequence). CDR3 sequence: CASSLAGGRRGGRDIQYF. The CDR3 bases are TGTGCCAGCAGCTTAGCTGGGGGGCGGCGGGGGGGCCGGGACATTCAGTACTTC.

The chain is built from TRBV7-8 and TRBJ1-5; TRBD1 aligns across 7 bases. Germline CDR1 is SGHVS and CDR2 is FQNEAQ. The CDR3 consists of 17 residues. J lost 0 bases, V lost 1 base, and 6 bases had no gene match. DNA of the CDR3: TGTGCCAGCAGCTTAGGAGGGACAGCTTATAGCAATCAGCCCCAGCATTTT. Its protein product is CASSLGGTAYSNQPQHF.

This CDR3 is CASSLGGPPWAFF. In nucleotides, the CDR3 is TGTGCCAGCAGTCTCGGAGGACCTCCTTGGGCTTTCTTT. This chain links TRBV7-2 with TRBJ1-1; D uncertain. V was pared by 6 bases and J by 11 bases, with 19 bases between. Germline loops: CDR1 SGHTA, CDR2 FQGNSA. The CDR3 covers 13 residues.

V usage is TRBV2 and J usage is TRBJ2-2, with TRBD2 matching over 14 bases. There are 16 residues in the CDR3. V gave up 4 bases and J gave up 3 bases; unmatched junction bases: 1. The germline V gene has CDR1 SNHLY and CDR2 FYNNEI. The CDR3 DNA follows: TGTGCCAGCAGTGGGACTAGCGGGGGGCACACCGGGGAGCTGTTTTTT. Amino acid sequence: CASSGTSGGHTGELFF.

This clone is a singleton in its sample. The chain couples TRBV7-9 to TRBJ2-5; 12 bases are a match to TRBD1. V shed 5 bases, J shed 0 bases, and the junction held 13 bases outside the gene matches. CDR1 SEHNR and CDR2 FQNEAQ come from the germline V gene (reference sequence). The CDR3 has 19 amino acids. The CDR3 coding sequence is TGTGCCAGCAGCCGACTATTCGGGACAGGGGGCGCGAACCAAGAGACCCAGTACTTC. Translated, it gives CASSRLFGTGGANQETQYF.

A few counts support this clone. The chain uses TRBV7-2 and TRBJ2-7; no clear D gene. Germline V gene sequence: CDR1 SGHTA, CDR2 FQGNSA. The CDR3 covers 15 residues. Trimming shortened V by 5 bases and J by 0 bases, and 14 bases separated the two germline ends. The CDR3 is CASSLSDSSSYEQYF. CDR3 nucleotide sequence: TGTGCCAGCAGCCTGTCTGACTCGAGCTCCTACGAGCAGTACTTC.

This chain links TRBV18 with TRBJ1-1; D unresolved. This CDR3 has 15 residues. The V gene's germline CDR1 is KGHSH and CDR2 LQKENI. V was trimmed by 0 bases and J by 4 bases, leaving 12 bases between them. CDR3 sequence reads: CASSPPRELGTEAFF. In nucleotides, the CDR3 is TGTGCCAGCTCACCACCGAGGGAGCTCGGCACTGAAGCTTTCTTT.